Given below is one T cell receptor (beta chain) in context. Antigen unknown. The sample originates from a study of T cells after yellow fever vaccination. Study results and caveats: Reappearance after the booster was seen for most primary-vaccination clones, at 96% CD4 and more than 80% CD8.

A process of 5'RACE template switching, which added a universal primer site and UMIs, was used to make TCR cDNA. TCRdb fed the 5' RACE reads into MiXCR, producing one record per CDR3 protein. Of roughly 99,000 distinct CDR3 sequences in the sample, 4.5% to 6% were seen once. The TCR comes from a man aged 18 to 35 who received the YFV17D yellow fever vaccine. The sample was CD8+ T cells sorted from PBMCs, taken 10 days after the yellow fever booster vaccination.

In nucleotides, the CDR3 is TGCGCCAGCAGCTCGGGCCTTCACCAAGAGACCCAGTACTTC. Protein: CASSSGLHQETQYF. This rearrangement joins TRBV5-1 to TRBJ2-5, with D uncertain. CDR1 and CDR2 from the germline V gene are SGHRS and YFSETQ. This CDR3 comprises 14 residues. V shed 3 bases and J shed 0 bases, with 9 bases lying between them.